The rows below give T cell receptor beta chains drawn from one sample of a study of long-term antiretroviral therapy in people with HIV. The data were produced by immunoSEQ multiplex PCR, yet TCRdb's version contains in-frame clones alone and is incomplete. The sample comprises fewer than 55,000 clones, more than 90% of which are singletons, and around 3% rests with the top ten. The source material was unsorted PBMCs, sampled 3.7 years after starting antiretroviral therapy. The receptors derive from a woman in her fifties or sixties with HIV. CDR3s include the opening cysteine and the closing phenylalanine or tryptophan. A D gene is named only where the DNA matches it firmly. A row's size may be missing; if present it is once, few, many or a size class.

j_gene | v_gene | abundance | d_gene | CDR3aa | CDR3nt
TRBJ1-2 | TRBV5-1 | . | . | CASSSTGNENYGYTF | TGCGCCAGCAGCTCCACAGGGAACGAGAACTATGGCTACACCTTC
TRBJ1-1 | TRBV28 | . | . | CASSYLREQMNTEAFF | TGTGCCAGCAGTTACCTCAGGGAACAGATGAACACTGAAGCTTTCTTT
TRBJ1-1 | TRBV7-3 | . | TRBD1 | CASSPDRANTEAFF | TGTGCCAGCAGCCCGGACAGGGCGAACACTGAAGCTTTCTTT
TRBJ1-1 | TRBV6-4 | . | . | CASSDQGNTEAFF | TGTGCCAGCAGTGACCAGGGAAACACTGAAGCTTTCTTT
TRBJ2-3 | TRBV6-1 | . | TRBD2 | CASSEVGLAGETQYF | TGTGCCAGCAGTGAAGTGGGACTAGCGGGGGAAACGCAGTATTTT
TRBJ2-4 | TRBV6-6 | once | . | CASTQPGTQYF | TGTGCCAGCACCCAACCGGGCACGCAGTACTTC
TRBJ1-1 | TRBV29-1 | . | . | CSVRLNTEAFF | TGCAGCGTTAGACTGAACACTGAAGCTTTCTTT
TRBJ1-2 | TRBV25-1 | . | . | CASSESASLHSYTF | TGTGCCAGCAGTGAATCGGCCTCTCTCCACAGCTACACCTTC
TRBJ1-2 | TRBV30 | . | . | CAWTQLTGRYGYTF | TGTGCCTGGACTCAGCTAACTGGACGCTATGGCTACACCTTC
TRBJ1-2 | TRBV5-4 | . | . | CASSLGSNDGYTF | TGTGCCAGCAGCTTGGGGTCCAACGATGGCTACACCTTC
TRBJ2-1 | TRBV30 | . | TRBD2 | CACVAGSLYNEQFF | TGTGCCTGTGTAGCGGGGTCGCTTTACAATGAGCAGTTCTTC
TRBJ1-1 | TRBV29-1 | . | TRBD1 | CSGHQGAGMNTEAFF | TGCAGCGGGCATCAGGGGGCAGGTATGAACACTGAAGCTTTCTTT
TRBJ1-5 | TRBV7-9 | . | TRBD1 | CASSLDTGGYQPQHF | TGTGCCAGCAGCTTAGACACAGGGGGCTATCAGCCCCAGCATTTT
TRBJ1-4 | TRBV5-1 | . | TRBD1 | CASSFIAGGDEKLFF | TGCGCCAGCAGCTTCATTGCAGGGGGCGATGAAAAACTGTTTTTT
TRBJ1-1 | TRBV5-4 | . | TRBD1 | CASSYDRDPEAFF | TGTGCCAGCAGTTACGACAGGGACCCTGAAGCTTTCTTT
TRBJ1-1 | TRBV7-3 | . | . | CASSLEGVGSTEAFF | TGTGCCAGCAGCTTAGAGGGGGTTGGGAGCACTGAAGCTTTCTTT
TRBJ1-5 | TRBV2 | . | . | CASRADVNQPQHF | TGTGCCAGCAGGGCCGATGTCAATCAGCCCCAGCATTTT
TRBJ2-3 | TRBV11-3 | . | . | CASSLDSDTQYF | TGTGCCAGCAGCTTAGATTCTGATACGCAGTATTTT
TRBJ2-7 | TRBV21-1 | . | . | CASSIQGTPYEQYF | TGTGCCAGCAGTATTCAGGGGACTCCCTACGAGCAGTACTTC
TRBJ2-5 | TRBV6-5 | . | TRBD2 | CASRSSGVGETQNF | TGTGCCAGCCGCTCTAGCGGGGTGGGAGAGACCCAGAACTTC
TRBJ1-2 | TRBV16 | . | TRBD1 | CASSLGQVYGYTF | TGTGCCAGCAGCCTGGGACAGGTCTATGGCTACACCTTC
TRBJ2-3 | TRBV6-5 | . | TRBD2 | CASRELAGDTQYF | TGTGCCAGCAGGGAACTAGCGGGGGATACGCAGTATTTT
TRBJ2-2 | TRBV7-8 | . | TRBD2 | CASSLLAGSTGELFF | TGTGCCAGCAGCTTACTAGCGGGGAGCACCGGGGAGCTGTTTTTT
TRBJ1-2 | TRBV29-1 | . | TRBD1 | CSAKEGTGPYGYTF | TGCAGCGCCAAAGAGGGGACAGGGCCCTATGGCTACACCTTC
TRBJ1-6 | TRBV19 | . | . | CASSIDSKTVGSPLHF | TGTGCCAGTAGTATAGACTCAAAGACGGTCGGTTCACCCCTCCACTTT
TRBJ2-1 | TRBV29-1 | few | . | CSVEGGKGDAFF | TGCAGCGTTGAAGGAGGGAAGGGGGATGCGTTCTTC
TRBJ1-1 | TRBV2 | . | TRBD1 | CASSFPGTAIPSF | TGTGCCAGCAGTTTCCCCGGGACAGCCATTCCCTCGTTT
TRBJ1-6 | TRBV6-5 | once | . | CASSYPGGSPLHF | TGTGCCAGCAGTTACCCCGGGGGTTCACCCCTCCACTTT
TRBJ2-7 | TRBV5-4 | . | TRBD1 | CASSPGQGVSYEQYF | TGTGCCAGCAGCCCGGGACAGGGCGTCAGCTACGAGCAGTACTTC
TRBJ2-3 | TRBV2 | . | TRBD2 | CASSDRTSVTDTQYF | TGTGCCAGCAGTGACAGGACTAGCGTCACAGATACGCAGTATTTT
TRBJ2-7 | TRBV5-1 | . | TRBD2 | CASTLRGSTSGGSYEQYF | TGCGCCAGCACCCTGAGAGGGTCGACAAGCGGGGGTTCCTACGAGCAGTACTTC
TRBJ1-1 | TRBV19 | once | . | CASSSNTLDRQIRGEAFF | TGTGCCAGTAGTAGTAATACCCTCGACAGACAAATCCGGGGTGAAGCTTTCTTT
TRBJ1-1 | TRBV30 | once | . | CAWSVQVVAEAFF | TGTGCCTGGAGTGTACAGGTCGTCGCTGAAGCTTTCTTT
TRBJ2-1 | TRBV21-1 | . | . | CASSRRLASSYNEQFF | TGTGCCAGCAGCAGACGACTAGCGAGCTCCTACAATGAGCAGTTCTTC
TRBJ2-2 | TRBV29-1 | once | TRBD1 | CSAGTAGQLFF | TGCAGCGCAGGGACAGCAGGTCAGCTGTTTTTT
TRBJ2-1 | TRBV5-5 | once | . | CASSLLAASYNEQFF | TGTGCCAGCAGCTTGTTGGCTGCGTCCTACAATGAGCAGTTCTTC
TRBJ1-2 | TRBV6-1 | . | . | CASSAGLRGYTF | TGTGCCAGCAGTGCAGGGTTGCGGGGCTACACCTTC
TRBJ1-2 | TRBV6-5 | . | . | CASSYSFDNYGYTF | TGTGCCAGCAGTTACTCGTTCGATAACTATGGCTACACCTTC
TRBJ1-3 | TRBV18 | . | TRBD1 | CASSRGTAITGNTIYF | TGTGCCAGCTCACGAGGGACAGCGATTACTGGAAACACCATATATTTT
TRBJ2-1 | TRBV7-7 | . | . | CASSLEPHNEQFF | TGTGCTAGCAGCTTAGAACCCCACAATGAGCAGTTCTTC
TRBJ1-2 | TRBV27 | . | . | CASSPGPNYGYTF | TGTGCCAGCAGTCCTGGACCGAACTATGGCTACACCTTC
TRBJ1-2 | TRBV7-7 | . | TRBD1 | CASSLADRENGYTF | TGTGCTAGCAGCTTAGCCGACAGGGAAAATGGCTACACCTTC
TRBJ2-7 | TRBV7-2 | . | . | CASSLNHEQYF | TGTGCCAGCAGCTTAAACCACGAGCAGTACTTC
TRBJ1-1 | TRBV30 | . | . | CAWSVSSMNTEAFF | TGTGCCTGGAGTGTGTCGAGTATGAACACTGAAGCTTTCTTT
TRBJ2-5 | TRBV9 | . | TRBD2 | CASSVGSGGNQETQYF | TGTGCCAGCAGCGTCGGTAGCGGGGGGAATCAAGAGACCCAGTACTTC
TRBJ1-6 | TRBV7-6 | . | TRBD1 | CASSRGTDNSPLHF | TGTGCCAGCAGCCGTGGGACAGATAATTCACCCCTCCACTTT